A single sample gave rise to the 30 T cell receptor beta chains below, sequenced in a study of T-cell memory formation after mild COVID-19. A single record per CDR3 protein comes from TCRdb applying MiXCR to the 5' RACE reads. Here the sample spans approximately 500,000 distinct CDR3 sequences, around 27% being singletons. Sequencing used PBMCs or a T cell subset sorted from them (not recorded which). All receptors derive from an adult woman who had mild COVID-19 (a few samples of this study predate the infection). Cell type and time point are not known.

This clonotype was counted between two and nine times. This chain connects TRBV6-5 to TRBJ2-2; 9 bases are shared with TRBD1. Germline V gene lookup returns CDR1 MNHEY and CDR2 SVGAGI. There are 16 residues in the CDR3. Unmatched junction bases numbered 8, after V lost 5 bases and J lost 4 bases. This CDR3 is CASSRPTGGVTGELFF. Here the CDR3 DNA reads TGTGCCAGCAGTAGGCCGACAGGGGGAGTCACCGGGGAGCTGTTTTTT.

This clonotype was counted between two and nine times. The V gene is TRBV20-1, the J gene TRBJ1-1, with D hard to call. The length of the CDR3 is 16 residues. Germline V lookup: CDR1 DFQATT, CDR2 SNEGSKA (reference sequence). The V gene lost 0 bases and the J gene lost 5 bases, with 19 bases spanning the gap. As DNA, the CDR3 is TGCAGTGCTAGAGATTCAGCGAGATTCGAAGGGACTGAAGCTTTCTTT. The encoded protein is CSARDSARFEGTEAFF.

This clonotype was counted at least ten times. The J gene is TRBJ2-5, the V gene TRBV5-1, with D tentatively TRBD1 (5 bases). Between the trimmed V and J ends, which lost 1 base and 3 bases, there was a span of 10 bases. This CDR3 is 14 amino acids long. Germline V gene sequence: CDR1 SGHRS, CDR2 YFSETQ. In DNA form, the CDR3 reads TGCGCCAGCAGCTTGTCAGGGTATGAAGAGACCCAGTACTTC. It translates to CASSLSGYEETQYF.

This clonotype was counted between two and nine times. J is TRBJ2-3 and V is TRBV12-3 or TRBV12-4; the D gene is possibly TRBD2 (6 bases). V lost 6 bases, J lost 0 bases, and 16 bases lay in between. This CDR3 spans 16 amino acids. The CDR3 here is CASSFTGTASTDTQYF. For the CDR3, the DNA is TGTGCCAGCAGCTTTACCGGGACTGCTAGCACAGATACGCAGTATTTT.

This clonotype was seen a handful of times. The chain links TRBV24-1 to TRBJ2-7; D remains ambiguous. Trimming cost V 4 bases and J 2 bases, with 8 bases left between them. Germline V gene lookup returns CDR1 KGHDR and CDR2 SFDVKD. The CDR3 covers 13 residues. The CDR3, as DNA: TGTGCCACCAGTGACAGCTACCCCTACGAGCAGTACTTC. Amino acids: CATSDSYPYEQYF.

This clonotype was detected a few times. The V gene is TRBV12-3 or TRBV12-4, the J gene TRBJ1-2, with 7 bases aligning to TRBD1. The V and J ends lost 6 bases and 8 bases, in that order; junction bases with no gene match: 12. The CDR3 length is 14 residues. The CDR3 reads CASRSGEGAQGYTF. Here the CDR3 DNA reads TGTGCCAGCAGGAGCGGAGAGGGGGCGCAAGGCTACACCTTC.

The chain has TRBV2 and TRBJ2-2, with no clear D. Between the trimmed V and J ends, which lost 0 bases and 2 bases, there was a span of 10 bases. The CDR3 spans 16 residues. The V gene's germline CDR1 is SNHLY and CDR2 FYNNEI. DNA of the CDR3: TGTGCCAGCAGTGAAGCGGGTCCACTTAACACCGGGGAGCTGTTTTTT. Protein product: CASSEAGPLNTGELFF.

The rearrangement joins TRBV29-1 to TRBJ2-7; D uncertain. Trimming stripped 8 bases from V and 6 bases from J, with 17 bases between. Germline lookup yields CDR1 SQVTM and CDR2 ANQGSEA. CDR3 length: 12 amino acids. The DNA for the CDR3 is TGCAGCTTTGGTGCAGGTACGGGCGAGCAGTACTTC. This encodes CSFGAGTGEQYF.

CDR3 amino acids: CASSLASGGYTF. CDR3 DNA: TGTGCCAGCAGCTTAGCGTCTGGGGGCTACACCTTC. The rearrangement joins TRBV7-9 to TRBJ1-2, with D unresolved. V lost 0 bases and J lost 8, with 7 bases in between. The germline V gene has CDR1 SEHNR and CDR2 FQNEAQ (reference sequence). The CDR3 totals 12 residues.

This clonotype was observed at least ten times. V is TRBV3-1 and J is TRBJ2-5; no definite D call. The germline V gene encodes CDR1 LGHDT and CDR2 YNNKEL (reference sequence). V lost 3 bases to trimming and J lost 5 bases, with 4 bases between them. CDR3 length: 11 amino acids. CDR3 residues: CASSQLETQYF. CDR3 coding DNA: TGTGCCAGCAGCCAGTTGGAGACCCAGTACTTC.

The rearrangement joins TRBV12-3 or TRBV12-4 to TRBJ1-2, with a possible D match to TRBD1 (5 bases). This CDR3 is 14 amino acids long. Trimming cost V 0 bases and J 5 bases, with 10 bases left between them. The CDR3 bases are TGTGCCAGCAGTTTAGCGGGACGACCTTATGGCTACACCTTC. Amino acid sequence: CASSLAGRPYGYTF.

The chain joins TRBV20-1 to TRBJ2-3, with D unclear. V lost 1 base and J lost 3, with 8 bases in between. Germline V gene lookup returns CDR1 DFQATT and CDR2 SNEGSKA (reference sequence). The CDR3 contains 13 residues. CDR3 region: CSARASFTDTQYF. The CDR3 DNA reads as TGCAGTGCTAGAGCTAGTTTTACAGATACGCAGTATTTT.

The CDR3 nucleotides read TGTGCCAGCAGCCAATCTCAGGGGATGTACGAGCAGTACTTC. Protein sequence: CASSQSQGMYEQYF. V and J are TRBV4-2 and TRBJ2-7; possible D gene TRBD1, 6 bases. This CDR3 is 14 amino acids long. CDR1 and CDR2 (germline): LGHNA, YNFKEQ. Trimming stripped 2 bases from V and 4 bases from J, with 12 bases between.

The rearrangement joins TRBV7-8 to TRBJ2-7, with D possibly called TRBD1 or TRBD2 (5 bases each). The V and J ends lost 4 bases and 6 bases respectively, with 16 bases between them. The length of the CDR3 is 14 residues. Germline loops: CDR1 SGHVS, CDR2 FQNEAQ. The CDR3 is CASSSGTPTLEQYF. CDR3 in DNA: TGTGCCAGCAGCTCCGGGACCCCAACTCTCGAGCAGTACTTC.

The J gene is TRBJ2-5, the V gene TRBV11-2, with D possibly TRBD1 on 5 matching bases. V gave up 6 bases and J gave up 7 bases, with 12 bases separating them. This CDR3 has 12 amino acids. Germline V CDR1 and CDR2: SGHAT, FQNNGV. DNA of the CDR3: TGTGCCAGCAGACTCACAGGCGGGACCCAGTACTTC. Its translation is CASRLTGGTQYF.

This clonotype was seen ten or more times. CDR3 sequence reads: CASSPRVNPGANVLTF. CDR3 sequence (DNA): TGTGCCAGCAGCCCGAGGGTTAACCCTGGGGCCAACGTCCTGACTTTC. The chain uses TRBV9 and TRBJ2-6; tentative D call: TRBD2 (5 bases). Per the germline V gene, CDR1 is SGDLS and CDR2 is YYNGEE. V was trimmed by 4 bases and J by 2 bases, leaving 13 bases between them. The CDR3 is 16 residues long.

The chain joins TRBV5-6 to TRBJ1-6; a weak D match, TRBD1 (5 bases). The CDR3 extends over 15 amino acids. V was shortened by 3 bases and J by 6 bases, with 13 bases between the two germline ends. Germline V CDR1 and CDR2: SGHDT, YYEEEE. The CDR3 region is CASSSNPGINSPLHF. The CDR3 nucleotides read TGTGCCAGCAGCTCCAACCCAGGGATTAATTCACCCCTCCACTTT.

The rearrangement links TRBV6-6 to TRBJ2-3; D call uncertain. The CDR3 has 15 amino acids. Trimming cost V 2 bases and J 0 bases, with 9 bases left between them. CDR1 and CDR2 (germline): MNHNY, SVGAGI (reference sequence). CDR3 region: CASSYILPSTDTQYF. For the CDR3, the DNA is TGTGCCAGCAGTTACATTTTGCCTAGCACAGATACGCAGTATTTT.

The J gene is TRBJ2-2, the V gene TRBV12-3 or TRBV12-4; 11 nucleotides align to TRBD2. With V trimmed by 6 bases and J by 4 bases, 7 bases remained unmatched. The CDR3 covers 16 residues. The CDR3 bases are TGTGCCAGCAGCCCGCCTGGACTAGCGGGCACCGGGGAGCTGTTTTTT. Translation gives CASSPPGLAGTGELFF.

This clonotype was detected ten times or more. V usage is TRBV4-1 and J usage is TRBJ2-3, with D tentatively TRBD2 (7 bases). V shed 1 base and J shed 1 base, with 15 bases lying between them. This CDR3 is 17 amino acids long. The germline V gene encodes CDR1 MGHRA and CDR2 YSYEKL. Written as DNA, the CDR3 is TGCGCCAGCAGCCAAGCCAACGGGGGGCCTGGCACAGATACGCAGTATTTT. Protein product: CASSQANGGPGTDTQYF.

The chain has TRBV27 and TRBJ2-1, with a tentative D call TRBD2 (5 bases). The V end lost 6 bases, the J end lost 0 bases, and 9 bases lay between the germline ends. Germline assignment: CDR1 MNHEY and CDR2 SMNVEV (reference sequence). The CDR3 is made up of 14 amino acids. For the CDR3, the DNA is TGTGCCAGCAGAGCGGCGAGCTCCTACAATGAGCAGTTCTTC. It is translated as CASRAASSYNEQFF.

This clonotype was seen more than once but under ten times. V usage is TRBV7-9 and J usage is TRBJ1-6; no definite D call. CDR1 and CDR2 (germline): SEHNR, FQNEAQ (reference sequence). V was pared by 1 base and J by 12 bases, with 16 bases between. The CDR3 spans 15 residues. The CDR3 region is CASSLVVGGPLPLHF. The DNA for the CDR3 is TGTGCCAGCAGCTTAGTGGTTGGCGGTCCCCTACCCCTCCACTTT. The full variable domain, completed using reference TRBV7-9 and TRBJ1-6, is DTGVSQNPRHKITKRGQNVTFRCDPISEHNRLYWYRQTLGQGPEFLTYFQNEAQLEKSRLLSDRFSAERPKGSFSTLEIQRTEQGDSAMYLCASSLVVGGPLPLHFGNGTRLTVT.

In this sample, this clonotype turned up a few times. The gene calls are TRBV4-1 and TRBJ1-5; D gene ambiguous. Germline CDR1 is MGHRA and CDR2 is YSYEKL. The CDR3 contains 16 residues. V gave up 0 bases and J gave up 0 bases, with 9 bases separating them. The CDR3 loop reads CASSQDPGLSNQPQHF. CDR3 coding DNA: TGCGCCAGCAGCCAAGATCCCGGGCTTAGCAATCAGCCCCAGCATTTT.

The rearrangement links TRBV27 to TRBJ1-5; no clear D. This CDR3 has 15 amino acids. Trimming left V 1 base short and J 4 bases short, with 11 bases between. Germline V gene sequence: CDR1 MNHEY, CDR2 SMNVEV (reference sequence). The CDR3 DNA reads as TGTGCCAGCAGTTTATATAAAAGGCCGAATCAGCCCCAGCATTTT. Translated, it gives CASSLYKRPNQPQHF.

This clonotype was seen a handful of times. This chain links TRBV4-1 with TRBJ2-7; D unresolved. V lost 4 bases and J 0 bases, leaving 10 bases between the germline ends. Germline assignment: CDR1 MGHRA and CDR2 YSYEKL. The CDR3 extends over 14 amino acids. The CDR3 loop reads CASSREQSSYEQYF. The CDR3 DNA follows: TGCGCCAGCAGCCGAGAACAGAGCTCCTACGAGCAGTACTTC.

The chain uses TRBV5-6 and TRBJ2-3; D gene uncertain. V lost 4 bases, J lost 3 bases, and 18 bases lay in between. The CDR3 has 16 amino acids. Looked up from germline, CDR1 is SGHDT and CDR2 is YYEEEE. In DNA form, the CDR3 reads TGTGCCAGCAGCGATGAACTAACAGTGGGGACAGATACGCAGTATTTT. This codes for CASSDELTVGTDTQYF.

The CDR3 nucleotides read TGTGCCAGCAGCAGTAAGCGGGGGGGCCGAGATACGCAGTATTTT. Translated: CASSSKRGGRDTQYF. The rearrangement joins TRBV7-6 to TRBJ2-3, with TRBD2 matching over 10 bases. Germline V gives CDR1 SGHVS, CDR2 FNYEAQ. The CDR3 totals 15 residues. Unmatched junction bases numbered 7, after V lost 5 bases and J lost 5 bases.

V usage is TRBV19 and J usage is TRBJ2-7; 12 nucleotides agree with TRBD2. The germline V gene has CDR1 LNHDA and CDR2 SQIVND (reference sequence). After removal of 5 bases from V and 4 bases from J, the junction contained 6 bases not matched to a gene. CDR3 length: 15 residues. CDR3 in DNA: TGTGCCAGTAGTCTCTGGACTAGCGGGACGTACGAGCAGTACTTC. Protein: CASSLWTSGTYEQYF.

The CDR3 reads CASCLKDCYEQYF. The CDR3 coding sequence is TGCGCCAGCTGCCTTAAAGATTGTTACGAGCAGTACTTC. The genes are TRBV5-1 and TRBJ2-7; D is unclear. Germline V CDR1 and CDR2: SGHRS, YFSETQ. The V and J ends lost 7 bases and 4 bases respectively, with 15 bases between them. The CDR3 loop spans 13 amino acids.

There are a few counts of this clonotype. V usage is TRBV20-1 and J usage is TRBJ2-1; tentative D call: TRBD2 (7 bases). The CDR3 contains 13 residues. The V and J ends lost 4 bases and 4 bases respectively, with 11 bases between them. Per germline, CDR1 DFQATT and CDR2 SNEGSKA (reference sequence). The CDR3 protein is CSATGGPYNEQFF. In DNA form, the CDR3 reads TGCAGTGCTACCGGGGGGCCTTACAATGAGCAGTTCTTC.